The source of this TCR beta chain is a study of a mutant IDH1 vaccine in newly diagnosed glioma. Study-level information: Pretreatment consisted of radiotherapy, temozolomide, or both, with most receiving both.

Clones were read by immunoSEQ multiplex PCR, and TCRdb kept only the in-frame ones, dropping some. The sample lists 100,000 to 150,000 clones, 80% seen once, with under 5.5% in the top ten. This sample's time point: week 11, during vaccination. Each vaccine dose was 300 ug of mutant IDH1 20-mer peptide, with topical imiquimod. The germline gives CDR1 MDHEN, CDR2 SYDVKM. The ends were cut back, 5 bases at V and 5 bases at J, with 12 bases in the middle. The CDR3 runs to 14 residues. With regard to this clone: The antigen is unknown.

This chain joins TRBV28 and TRBJ2-2; tentatively, D is TRBD2 (5 bases). The material sequenced was PBMCs, taken from a glioma patient whose treatment included an IDH1 peptide vaccine. This receptor was obtained from a man aged 35 to 55 with glioma. CDR3 DNA: TGTGCCAGCAGTCTTACTCGAGGGACCGGGGAGCTGTTTTTT. As protein: CASSLTRGTGELFF.